These 29 T cell receptor beta chains came from one sample sequenced in a study of vaccination and CD4 T cells after COVID-19. The Oncomine TCR Beta short-read assay was applied to DNA of cultured CD4+ T cells. From the PCR reads, TCRdb called clonotypes with MiXCR, one entry per CDR3 protein. The table records just over 15,000 distinct CDR3 sequences, under 60% of them present only once. Treatment denoted: approximately nine-day PBMC culture with coronavirus spike peptide pools or control peptides (ViraFEST assay). Their antigens remain unidentified. This specimen was CD4+ T cells from blood, cultured in vitro, taken before SARS-CoV-2 vaccination. The receptors originated from a human donor who had recovered from COVID-19.

This chain joins TRBV12-3 or TRBV12-4 and TRBJ1-6; D might be TRBD1 (6 bases). The CDR3 is 13 residues long. V lost 7 bases and J lost 7, with 11 bases in between. CDR3 protein: CASTAGENSPLHF. In nucleotides, the CDR3 is TGTGCCAGCACAGCAGGGGAAAATTCACCCCTCCACTTT.

This rearrangement joins TRBV20-1 to TRBJ2-1; TRBD1 might be the D (6 bases). V lost 1 base and J lost 3, with 10 bases in between. There are 14 residues in the CDR3. The germline gives CDR1 DFQATT, CDR2 SNEGSKA (reference sequence). The DNA for the CDR3 is TGCAGTGCTAGAGGGGGCAGGGGCTACAATGAGCAGTTCTTC. As protein: CSARGGRGYNEQFF.

The rearrangement joins TRBV6-2 or TRBV6-3 to TRBJ1-1; no clear D gene. Trimming removed 8 bases from V and 2 bases from J, with 30 bases in between. The CDR3 extends over 19 amino acids. Germline-derived CDR1 and CDR2 are MNHEY and SVGEGT. The CDR3 bases are TGTGCCAGCGCCCGCTGGGTATATCCTCGACGGAGCCCAAACACTGAAGCTTTCTTT. Amino acids: CASARWVYPRRSPNTEAFF.

V is TRBV3-1 and J is TRBJ1-6; possible D gene TRBD1, 6 bases. The germline V gene encodes CDR1 LGHDT and CDR2 YNNKEL (reference sequence). CDR3 length: 17 residues. The ends were cut back, 1 base at V and 7 bases at J, with 17 bases in the middle. The CDR3 loop is CASSQALTGRVNSPLHF. The CDR3 DNA follows: TGTGCCAGCAGCCAAGCGTTAACAGGGAGGGTGAATTCACCCCTCCACTTT.

The chain is built from TRBV11-2 and TRBJ2-7; TRBD1 matches at 11 bases. The CDR3 loop spans 14 amino acids. Germline CDR1 SGHAT, CDR2 FQNNGV. J was trimmed by 7 bases and V by 1 base; bases with no gene match: 3. The CDR3 bases are TGTGCCAGCAGCTTAGGGACAGGGGGCTGGGAGCAGTACTTC. Translating it yields CASSLGTGGWEQYF. Complete variable domain (other parts from reference TRBV11-2 and TRBJ2-7): EAGVAQSPRYKIIEKRQSVAFWCNPISGHATLYWYQQILGQGPKLLIQFQNNGVVDDSQLPKDRFSAERLKGVDSTLKIQPAKLEDSAVYLCASSLGTGGWEQYFGPGTRLTVT.

This clonotype has only a few counts. This chain joins TRBV6-1 and TRBJ1-5; D not certain. This CDR3 contains 11 residues. The V gene's germline CDR1 is MNHNS and CDR2 SASEGT. V lost 4 bases, J lost 13 bases, and 11 bases lay in between. This CDR3 reads CASSGRHQQHF. The CDR3 DNA follows: TGTGCCAGCAGTGGACGTCACCAACAGCATTTT.

This clonotype was seen more than once but under ten times. The V gene is TRBV20-1, the J gene TRBJ1-6; 7 nucleotides align to TRBD1. This CDR3 spans 16 amino acids. The V gene's germline CDR1 is DFQATT and CDR2 SNEGSKA (reference sequence). V trimming: 6 bases; J trimming: 3 bases; junction bases outside the gene matches: 11. CDR3: CSAVAIDRDYNSPLHF. Written as DNA, the CDR3 is TGCAGTGCCGTAGCGATCGACAGGGACTATAATTCACCCCTCCACTTT.

The V gene is TRBV5-1, the J gene TRBJ2-7; TRBD1 matches 8 bases. Germline loops: CDR1 SGHRS, CDR2 YFSETQ. This CDR3 is built from 13 residues. Trimming took 4 bases from V and 2 from J; bases not matched to a gene: 2. As DNA, the CDR3 is TGCGCCAGCAGCGCAGGGGGCCCCTACGAGCAGTACTTC. Residues: CASSAGGPYEQYF.

The chain employs TRBV12-3 or TRBV12-4 and TRBJ2-7; TRBD2 matches 10 bases. Trimming removed 0 bases from V and 0 bases from J; junction bases left unmatched: 2. This CDR3 has 16 residues. The CDR3 sequence is CASSLAGLASSYEQYF. The CDR3 DNA follows: TGTGCCAGCAGTTTAGCGGGACTAGCGAGCTCCTACGAGCAGTACTTC.

V and J are TRBV7-2 and TRBJ2-1; either TRBD1 or TRBD2 may fit D (5 bases each). The V end was cut by 5 bases, the J end by 9 bases, with 26 bases between. Per germline, CDR1 SGHTA and CDR2 FQGNSA. The CDR3 is made up of 17 amino acids. The CDR3 nucleotides read TGTGCCAGCAGCCACCCGAGATTAGGCAGGTTGGGGGTTGAGCAGTTCTTC. As protein: CASSHPRLGRLGVEQFF.

This clonotype was picked up a small number of times. This sequence joins TRBV20-1 and TRBJ1-1; D is unclear. Germline CDR1 DFQATT, CDR2 SNEGSKA (reference sequence). The CDR3 extends over 15 amino acids. V was shortened by 1 base and J by 2 bases, with 14 bases between the two germline ends. The chain's CDR3 is CSARALRTGNTEAFF. CDR3 nucleotide sequence: TGCAGTGCTAGAGCCCTACGGACGGGCAACACTGAAGCTTTCTTT.

The V and J genes are TRBV19 and TRBJ1-5, with 8 bases matching TRBD1. V lost 5 bases and J lost 6; bases outside the gene matches: 6. CDR1 LNHDA and CDR2 SQIVND come from the germline V gene (reference sequence). This CDR3 is built from 14 residues. The CDR3 nucleotides are TGTGCCAGTAGTTGGTCAGGGGGCATTCAGCCCCAGCATTTT. Its translation: CASSWSGGIQPQHF.

V and J are TRBV7-8 and TRBJ2-7; D perhaps matches TRBD2 (5 bases). CDR3 size: 15 residues. The germline V and J ends were trimmed by 1 base and 4 bases, with 14 bases remaining between them. Germline V gene lookup returns CDR1 SGHVS and CDR2 FQNEAQ. The CDR3: CASSLGASSPYEQYF. The CDR3 DNA reads TGTGCCAGCAGCTTAGGGGCTAGCAGTCCTTACGAGCAGTACTTC.

The chain recombines TRBV2 with TRBJ2-1; 11 nucleotides align to TRBD2. V gave up 8 bases and J gave up 6 bases; unmatched junction bases: 6. Germline CDR1 is SNHLY and CDR2 is FYNNEI. This CDR3 contains 14 residues. DNA of the CDR3: TGTGCCAGCCAACTAGCGGGAGCACGCAATGAGCAGTTCTTC. Amino acid sequence: CASQLAGARNEQFF.

Worth noting for this clonotype: The junction and the germline gene differ at one end; a read error may be behind it. The chain recombines TRBV27 with TRBJ1-4; D may be TRBD1 (6 bases). This CDR3 is 10 amino acids long. Germline CDR1 is MNHEY and CDR2 is SMNVEV (reference sequence). The CDR3 loop is CASSLRDIVF. The CDR3 coding sequence is TGTGCCAGCAGCTTACGGGACATTGTTTTT.

The chain has TRBV2 and TRBJ2-5; 8 nucleotides align to TRBD2. With V trimmed by 6 bases and J by 1 base, 10 bases remained unmatched. CDR1 and CDR2 from the germline V gene are SNHLY and FYNNEI. This CDR3 region has 16 residues. The CDR3 loop reads CASRGALAGRQETQYF. In DNA form, the CDR3 reads TGTGCCAGCAGAGGGGCCCTAGCGGGCCGCCAAGAGACCCAGTACTTC.

This chain connects TRBV12-3 or TRBV12-4 to TRBJ2-3; no firm D call. V shed 4 bases and J shed 2 bases, with 13 bases lying between them. The CDR3 spans 15 residues. The CDR3 is CASSSARSYTDTQYF. The CDR3 DNA reads as TGTGCCAGCAGTTCAGCGAGGAGTTACACAGATACGCAGTATTTT.

The chain joins TRBV12-3 or TRBV12-4 to TRBJ2-7; D call uncertain. CDR3 size: 15 residues. V was cut by 1 base and J by 1 base, with 11 bases left in between. The CDR3 region has the DNA TGTGCCAGCAGTTTAGTAGGTGCTAGGTCCTACGAGCAGTACTTC. It is translated as CASSLVGARSYEQYF.

This chain links TRBV27 with TRBJ1-6, with TRBD1 matching 8 bases. With V trimmed by 5 bases and J by 9 bases, 6 bases remained unmatched. Germline V lookup: CDR1 MNHEY, CDR2 SMNVEV (reference sequence). The CDR3 totals 14 residues. The CDR3 reads CASSNDRGGSPLHF. Here the CDR3 DNA reads TGTGCCAGCAGTAACGACAGGGGCGGTTCACCCCTCCACTTT.

This clonotype was seen only a few times. The chain joins TRBV2 to TRBJ2-2; D may be TRBD1 (5 bases). The CDR3 is 18 residues long. Germline V CDR1 and CDR2: SNHLY, FYNNEI. V dropped 4 bases and J dropped 3 bases, with 21 bases sitting between them. The CDR3 DNA reads as TGTGCCAGCAGTGGGGGCAGGCGCAGGGCTGGGGACACCGGGGAGCTGTTTTTT. It encodes CASSGGRRRAGDTGELFF.

The rearrangement uses TRBV20-1 and TRBJ2-1, with 14 bases fitting TRBD2. The germline V gene encodes CDR1 DFQATT and CDR2 SNEGSKA (reference sequence). This CDR3 is 18 amino acids long. DNA for the CDR3: TGCAGCGCCCGAAAGCCGGGACTAGCGGGAGCGGGACAACCAGGGCAGTTCTTC. Translating gives CSARKPGLAGAGQPGQFF.

This clonotype was counted a few times. The gene calls are TRBV5-8 and TRBJ2-3; D unclear. Trimming took 0 bases from V and 5 from J, leaving 16 bases between them. Germline CDR1 and CDR2: SGHTS and YDEGEE. The CDR3 loop spans 16 amino acids. In nucleotides, the CDR3 is TGTGCCAGCAGCTTGGGTGCAGCTGGAGTCATAGATACGCAGTATTTT. This codes for CASSLGAAGVIDTQYF.

The table lists this clonotype with a few counts. V is TRBV6-1 and J is TRBJ2-7; 10 bases line up with TRBD1. The germline V gene has CDR1 MNHNS and CDR2 SASEGT. This CDR3 comprises 16 residues. Trimming at V came to 7 bases and at J to 6 bases, leaving 15 bases not matched to a gene. CDR3 sequence: CASTQPSGTGVPEQYF. Here the CDR3 DNA reads TGTGCCAGCACCCAGCCCTCCGGGACAGGGGTCCCCGAGCAGTACTTC.

This clonotype has more than one count but fewer than ten. The CDR3, as DNA: TGTGCCAGCAGACGAGGACTAGCGGGGAGCACCGGGGAGCTGTTTTTT. Its translation is CASRRGLAGSTGELFF. The rearrangement links TRBV2 to TRBJ2-2; 12 bases are shared with TRBD2. Germline assignment: CDR1 SNHLY and CDR2 FYNNEI. CDR3 length: 16 residues. J gave up 4 bases and V 6 bases, and 6 bases lay outside the gene matches.

The chain is built from TRBV28 and TRBJ1-1, with 8 bases matching TRBD1. This CDR3 spans 15 amino acids. Per the germline V gene, CDR1 is MDHEN and CDR2 is SYDVKM. Germline trimming cut 4 bases from V and 4 bases from J; bases unmatched to any gene: 8. The CDR3 is CASSSPKTGATEAFF. In nucleotides, the CDR3 is TGTGCCAGCAGTTCCCCAAAGACAGGGGCCACTGAAGCTTTCTTT.

Only a few counts were recorded for this clonotype. J is TRBJ2-3 and V is TRBV27; 11 bases are a match to TRBD2. CDR1 is MNHEY and CDR2 is SMNVEV in the germline V gene (reference sequence). With V trimmed by 2 bases and J by 7 bases, 5 bases remained unmatched. This CDR3 region has 15 residues. The CDR3 sequence: CASSLLAGGLNTQYF. CDR3 coding DNA: TGTGCCAGCAGTTTACTAGCGGGAGGCTTGAATACGCAGTATTTT.

CDR3: CASSLEALADTQYF. Here the CDR3 DNA reads TGTGCCAGCAGCTTAGAGGCCCTAGCGGATACGCAGTATTTT. This rearrangement joins TRBV7-8 to TRBJ2-3; D is possibly TRBD2 (6 bases). Germline CDR1 reads SGHVS; CDR2 reads FQNEAQ. V was pared by 1 base and J by 6 bases, with 11 bases between. This CDR3 is built from 14 residues.

J is TRBJ2-5 and V is TRBV12-3 or TRBV12-4; weak D call: TRBD2 (5 bases). Trimming left V 3 bases short and J 4 bases short, with 6 bases between. This CDR3 spans 12 amino acids. The CDR3 DNA reads as TGTGCCAGCAGTTTTGGAGGAGAGACCCAGTACTTC. Protein: CASSFGGETQYF.

This clonotype has more than one count but fewer than ten. This sequence joins TRBV30 and TRBJ2-2, with D unresolved. The CDR3 extends over 12 amino acids. Trimming stripped 0 bases from V and 5 bases from J, with 4 bases between. Germline V gene data show CDR1 as GTSNPN and CDR2 as SVGIG (reference sequence). CDR3 nucleotides: TGTGCCTGGAGTGTGGTTACCGGGGAGCTGTTTTTT. Encoded protein: CAWSVVTGELFF.